This T cell receptor (beta chain) was captured by sequencing in a study of CD8+ T cells in alopecia areata. As for this clone: Its specificity is not known.

The V gene lost 8 bases and the J gene lost 2 bases, with 13 bases spanning the gap. Germline loops: CDR1 SGHRS, CDR2 YFSETQ. The CDR3 runs to 13 residues. In each case, RNA was isolated and then reverse transcribed into cDNA as the sequencing template. Method: immunoSEQ multiplex PCR; TCRdb's copy keeps in-frame clones and lacks some. This table has about 200,000 clones, 50% to 60% appearing once. The study's findings and limits: Normal skin contains resident alphabeta T cells, and these are also sequenced in scalp samples. Lesional tissue from the scalp (especially in alopecia totalis/universalis) showed higher clonality than normal scalp.

Treatment in this sample: oral pan-JAK inhibitor, 5-10 mg twice daily. PBMCs yielded sorted CD4+ and CD8+ T cells. This receptor was taken from a human donor with alopecia areata. The rearrangement joins TRBV5-1 to TRBJ1-2, with D tentatively TRBD1 (6 bases). The sample consisted of CD4+ T cells sorted from blood, taken at week 4, from a patient treated with tofacitinib. The CDR3 sequence: CASCRDNNYGYTF. The CDR3 DNA follows: TGCGCCAGTTGTCGGGACAACAACTATGGCTACACCTTC.